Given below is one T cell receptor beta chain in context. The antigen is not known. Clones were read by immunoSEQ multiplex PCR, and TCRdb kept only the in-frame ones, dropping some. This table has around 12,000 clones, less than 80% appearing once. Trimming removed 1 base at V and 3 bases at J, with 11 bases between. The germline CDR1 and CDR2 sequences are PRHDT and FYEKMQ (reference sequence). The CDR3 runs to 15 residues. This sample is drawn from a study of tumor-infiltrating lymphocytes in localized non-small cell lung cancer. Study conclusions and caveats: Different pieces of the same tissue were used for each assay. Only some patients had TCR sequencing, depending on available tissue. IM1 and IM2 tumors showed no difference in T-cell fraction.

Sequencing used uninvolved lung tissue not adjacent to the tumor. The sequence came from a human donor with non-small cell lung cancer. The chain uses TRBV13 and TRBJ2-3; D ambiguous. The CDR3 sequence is CASSLEPGGTDTQYF. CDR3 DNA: TGTGCCAGCAGCTTAGAACCGGGCGGTACAGATACGCAGTATTTT.